This TCR beta chain was sequenced in a study of Graves' ophthalmopathy and Graves' hyperthyroidism (dated 2018 in TCRdb). Broadly, across the study: Peripheral blood was collected at initial diagnosis, prior to any treatment. In total, 120 to 150 blood samples were TCR-sequenced: approximately 42 ophthalmopathy, some 75 hyperthyroidism and some 17 hyperthyroidism-to-ophthalmopathy patients. To explore V-J signatures that separate ophthalmopathy from hyperthyroidism, a discovery set of more than 95 patients was enrolled, consisting of 40 to 45 with ophthalmopathy and approximately 60 with stable hyperthyroidism. For independent validation, a separate cohort was made up of 18 hyperthyroidism patients plus 17 patients who later progressed from hyperthyroidism to ophthalmopathy. In over 5 hyperthyroidism patients, the T-cell repertoire of thyroid tissue was compared with the T-cell repertoire of blood. Following sample collection, hyperthyroidism patients were given methimazole at a starting dose of 30 mg daily, and ophthalmopathy patients were given high-dose intravenous methylprednisolone. The study used TCR beta repertoire signatures to distinguish Graves' ophthalmopathy from Graves' hyperthyroidism and to predict progression to ophthalmopathy. Overall results and qualifications from the work: The 13-signature model separated ophthalmopathy from stable hyperthyroidism with roughly 90% sensitivity and just under 84% specificity in cross-validation, and 80%/75% in the test set. Sample size was not predetermined statistically, and investigators were not blinded to group allocation. In validation, the model predicted ophthalmopathy progression with nearly 71% sensitivity and roughly 72% specificity; 12 predicted patients were CT-confirmed with GO in a median of approximately 6.5 months. Among expanded thyroid clonotypes with frequency above 0.001, most also showed up in blood, which suggests that blood repertoires may reflect the thyroid immune response.

Ophthalmopathy patients had moderately to severely active disease, Clinical Activity Score of at least 3, NOSPECS grade of at least 4, and disease duration under 3 months. Patients were excluded if they had other autoimmune diseases, uncontrolled infections, pregnancy or lactation. Clinical symptoms, serum thyroxine, TRAb, thyroid ultrasound and orbital computed tomography formed the basis of the diagnosis. Using Ficoll-Paque density gradient centrifugation, PBMCs were isolated from roughly 9.2 ml of fresh peripheral blood. Total RNA was extracted using Trizol reagent, and RNA quality was checked on an Agilent 2100 Bioanalyzer. V ends up 2 bases short and J 5 bases short, with an unmatched junction base count of 5. From the cysteine through the phenylalanine, the CDR3 covers 15 amino acids. Only the CDR3 DNA stays, 45 bases, in frame from base 1. CDR1 and CDR2 (MNHNY, SVGAGI) derive from the germline V gene (reference sequence).

Points on this clonotype: Its antigen has not been determined. This may be a read error, as it is one base from a much larger clone.

TCR beta CDR3 regions were amplified from RNA transcripts for repertoire sequencing. HTBI primers and the Qiagen OneStep RT-PCR kit were used in a first-round RT-PCR, which was followed by a second-round multiplex PCR, size selection and purification. Libraries were sequenced on an Illumina HiSeq2000 using paired-end 100 bp reads. The original methods were these. SOAPnuke was used to process the reads, throwing out any read that had adapters, had uncalled bases, had a mean Phred below 15, or lacked an exact constant-primer or identifier match. High-quality paired reads were merged with COPE v1.2.5. Each unique nucleotide sequence was treated as a clonotype, and MiTCR v1.1 was used to align the clonotypes to the IMGT TRB V, D and J references. The analysis was limited to V-J combinations with a frequency above 0.0001, which together covered approximately 99% of the repertoires. For each V-J combination, a TCR clonal expansion and chaos score was defined as the ratio of F50 clonal expansion to chaos observed in the TCRdist matrix. Welch's t-statistics and random forest were used to reduce the features to 10 to 15 V-J combinations, which were then used as input to a naive Bayes classifier. The Morisita-Horn index was used to measure how similar the thyroid and blood repertoires were. TCRdb itself trimmed the public reads at Q25 with fastp, ran MiXCR and retained productive beta chains. Each record represents a unique CDR3 protein, reported with the most common genes and DNA among its rows. The V and J calls were determined by TCRdb, not by the authors. The sample table records 660,000 or so distinct CDR3 sequences; about two fifths of these occur just once. The top ten hold over 2.5% of the sample.

The sample was peripheral blood. The TCR was taken from an adult man with Graves' ophthalmopathy. This chain joins TRBV6-6 to TRBJ2-2; TRBD2 agrees with 7 junctional bases. The CDR3 reads CASSYDRAGTGELFF. The nucleotide sequence is given as TGTGCCAGCAGTTACGACAGAGCGGGGACCGGGGAGCTGTTTTTT.